The 25 T cell receptor beta chains below come from one sample, sequenced in a study of OX40 agonist ivuxolimab in advanced cancers. The data were produced by immunoSEQ multiplex PCR, yet TCRdb's version contains in-frame clones alone and is incomplete. This table has tens of thousands of clones, 86% appearing once. Specimen: CD4+ or CD8+ T cells sorted from blood, collected in a trial of the OX40 agonist ivuxolimab. The receptors shown here come from an adult with an advanced solid tumor such as melanoma, head and neck, liver or kidney cancer.

This clone was counted between two and nine times. This sequence joins TRBV6-4 and TRBJ2-7; D is perhaps TRBD2 (5 bases). The germline V gene encodes CDR1 MRHNA and CDR2 SNTAGT. CDR3 length: 18 amino acids. V was cut by 4 bases and J by 2 bases, with 24 bases left in between. The DNA of the CDR3 is TGTGCCAGCAGTGCCCCCCCAAATGTTAGGAGGACCCCCTACGAGCAGTACTTC. This encodes CASSAPPNVRRTPYEQYF.

To note about this clone: Other nucleotide sequences in the sample specify the same CDR3. The V call is TRBV5-6, the J call TRBJ2-1, with D uncertain. The CDR3 loop spans 13 amino acids. V lost 4 bases and J lost 4, with 9 bases in between. Per the germline V gene, CDR1 is SGHDT and CDR2 is YYEEEE. The CDR3 here is CASSLVQYNEQFF. CDR3 bases: TGTGCCAGCAGCCTGGTGCAGTACAATGAGCAGTTCTTC.

By proportion, this clone is medium-sized. This sequence joins TRBV28 and TRBJ2-7; D might be TRBD1 (7 bases). With 5 bases removed from V and 8 bases from J, the gap between germline ends came to 19 bases. Germline V gene data show CDR1 as MDHEN and CDR2 as SYDVKM. The CDR3 is 14 residues long. The CDR3 bases are TGTGCCAGCAGTCCAGGGGGAGGTTTGACGAAGCAGTACTTC. Encoded protein: CASSPGGGLTKQYF.

J is TRBJ1-6 and V is TRBV5-1, with 8 bases lining up with TRBD1. Germline assignment: CDR1 SGHRS and CDR2 YFSETQ. The CDR3 extends over 15 amino acids. The J segment lost 10 bases and the V segment lost 0 bases, leaving 6 bases of the junction unmatched. The CDR3 region has the DNA TGCGCCAGCAGCTTGGGGACAGGGTCGGCCTCACCCCTCCACTTT. Protein product: CASSLGTGSASPLHF.

For the CDR3, the DNA is TGCAGCATCTACGGGACAGATAATTCACCCCTCCACTTT. Protein sequence: CSIYGTDNSPLHF. The chain carries TRBV29-1 and TRBJ1-6, with 7 bases identical to TRBD1. This CDR3 has 13 residues. The J segment lost 5 bases and the V segment lost 8 bases, leaving 6 bases of the junction unmatched. Germline CDR1 SQVTM, CDR2 ANQGSEA.

This rearrangement joins TRBV6-1 to TRBJ2-1, with TRBD2 matching 10 bases. Per the germline V gene, CDR1 is MNHNS and CDR2 is SASEGT. J was trimmed by 4 bases and V by 3 bases; bases with no gene match: 9. The CDR3 runs to 17 residues. CDR3 coding DNA: TGTGCCAGCAGTGATGAAATAGCGGGAGGACCATACAATGAGCAGTTCTTC. Its protein is CASSDEIAGGPYNEQFF.

This chain connects TRBV4-1 to TRBJ2-5, with D perhaps matching TRBD2 (6 bases). This CDR3 is 16 amino acids long. Trimming pared 1 base from V and 2 bases from J, leaving 14 bases between. Germline CDR1 and CDR2: MGHRA and YSYEKL. CDR3 sequence reads: CASSQVLSGGQETQYF. The DNA of the CDR3 is TGCGCCAGCAGCCAAGTTCTTAGCGGAGGACAAGAGACCCAGTACTTC.

This chain links TRBV11-2 with TRBJ2-7; D is perhaps TRBD1 (6 bases). The CDR3 contains 13 residues. Per the germline V gene, CDR1 is SGHAT and CDR2 is FQNNGV. V was shortened by 2 bases and J by 7 bases, with 12 bases between the two germline ends. CDR3 protein: CASSLWQGREQYF. The CDR3 DNA reads as TGTGCCAGCAGCTTATGGCAGGGGCGAGAGCAGTACTTC.

Comment on this clone: Within the sample, other DNA sequences also encode this same CDR3. The chain uses TRBV29-1 and TRBJ2-7; D unclear. The V end lost 4 bases, the J end lost 3 bases, and 16 bases lay between the germline ends. The germline gives CDR1 SQVTM, CDR2 ANQGSEA. CDR3 length equals 14 residues. The CDR3 region is CSVVRQAVLYEQYF. The CDR3 DNA reads TGCAGCGTTGTACGGCAGGCGGTTCTCTACGAGCAGTACTTC.

The genes are TRBV5-1 and TRBJ2-7; 7 bases agree with TRBD1. This CDR3 has 13 amino acids. The germline CDR1 and CDR2 sequences are SGHRS and YFSETQ. The ends lost 3 bases at V and 3 bases at J; junction bases unmatched: 3. The CDR3 reads CASSYRDSYEQYF. CDR3 nucleotide sequence: TGCGCCAGCAGCTACCGGGACAGCTACGAGCAGTACTTC. Full variable domain (missing parts from reference TRBV5-1 and TRBJ2-7): KAGVTQTPRYLIKTRGQQVTLSCSPISGHRSVSWYQQTPGQGLQFLFEYFSETQRNKGNFPGRFSGRQFSNSRSEMNVSTLELGDSALYLCASSYRDSYEQYFGPGTRLTVT.

The chain has TRBV4-1 and TRBJ2-7; 11 bases fit TRBD2. The CDR3 runs to 15 residues. The V gene's germline CDR1 is MGHRA and CDR2 YSYEKL. Trimming took 1 base from V and 3 from J; bases not matched to a gene: 2. Here the CDR3 DNA reads TGCGCCAGCAGCCAAGCCGGGACTAGCGGCTACGAGCAGTACTTC. As protein: CASSQAGTSGYEQYF.

The chain is built from TRBV25-1 and TRBJ1-2, with unresolved D. CDR3 length equals 13 residues. Germline CDR1 is MGHDK and CDR2 is SYGVNS. V lost 1 base and J lost 3, with 6 bases in between. The CDR3 protein is CASSELGYYGYTF. For the CDR3, the DNA is TGTGCCAGCAGTGAATTGGGGTACTATGGCTACACCTTC.

V is TRBV25-1 and J is TRBJ2-7, with 9 bases that match TRBD1. The junction had 1 base not matched to a gene; V was cut back by 2 bases and J by 2 bases. Germline loops: CDR1 MGHDK, CDR2 SYGVNS. The CDR3 loop spans 14 amino acids. The CDR3 nucleotides read TGTGCCAGCAGTGAAAGACAGGGGGCCTACGAGCAGTACTTC. Translated: CASSERQGAYEQYF.

V usage is TRBV9 and J usage is TRBJ1-1; tentatively, D is TRBD1 (6 bases). Germline V gene data show CDR1 as SGDLS and CDR2 as YYNGEE. The length of the CDR3 is 18 residues. The V and J ends lost 0 bases and 0 bases respectively, with 18 bases between them. CDR3 DNA: TGTGCCAGCAGCGTAGCAGGCGCAGGGGCGAACATGAACACTGAAGCTTTCTTT. Encoded protein: CASSVAGAGANMNTEAFF.

The chain joins TRBV25-1 to TRBJ2-5; 7 bases agree with TRBD2. This CDR3 has 13 amino acids. The J segment lost 5 bases and the V segment lost 5 bases, leaving 5 bases of the junction unmatched. CDR1 and CDR2 from the germline V gene are MGHDK and SYGVNS. DNA for the CDR3: TGTGCCAGCAGTTACAGCGGGGTTGAGACCCAGTACTTC. It translates to CASSYSGVETQYF.

The chain uses TRBV27 and TRBJ2-3; no clear D gene. The CDR3 consists of 17 residues. Trimming shortened V by 1 base and J by 2 bases, and 16 bases separated the two germline ends. Germline CDR1 MNHEY, CDR2 SMNVEV (reference sequence). The CDR3 here is CASSLWFSDRDTDTQYF. CDR3 nucleotides: TGTGCCAGCAGTTTATGGTTTTCGGATCGAGACACAGATACGCAGTATTTT.

The chain uses TRBV4-1 and TRBJ2-7; D remains ambiguous. Germline V gives CDR1 MGHRA, CDR2 YSYEKL. V lost 4 bases, J lost 7 bases, and 11 bases lay in between. The length of the CDR3 is 12 residues. This CDR3 is CASSPPGREQYF. CDR3 nucleotide sequence: TGCGCCAGCAGCCCCCCCGGTCGGGAGCAGTACTTC.

The chain employs TRBV5-1 and TRBJ2-1, with 9 bases lining up with TRBD2. J lost 2 bases, V lost 6 bases, and 3 bases had no gene match. The CDR3 extends over 14 amino acids. Germline loops: CDR1 SGHRS, CDR2 YFSETQ. This chain's CDR3 is CASTPSGAYNEQFF. The CDR3 nucleotides read TGCGCCAGCACCCCTAGCGGGGCCTACAATGAGCAGTTCTTC.

The chain links TRBV5-1 to TRBJ2-1; perhaps TRBD2 as D (6 bases). The V end lost 0 bases, the J end lost 5 bases, and 12 bases lay between the germline ends. Germline V CDR1 and CDR2: SGHRS, YFSETQ. The CDR3 spans 15 residues. The CDR3, as DNA: TGCGCCAGCAGCTTGGTTGCGGGATTCAACAATGAGCAGTTCTTC. Protein product: CASSLVAGFNNEQFF.

The chain is built from TRBV10-2 and TRBJ1-4, with unresolved D. The CDR3 spans 16 residues. The V end was cut by 2 bases, the J end by 0 bases, with 10 bases between. Germline values: CDR1 WSHSY, CDR2 SAAADI. The CDR3 spells CASSEELVATNEKLFF. The CDR3 nucleotides are TGCGCCAGCAGTGAGGAACTCGTTGCAACTAATGAAAAACTGTTTTTT.

This clone was counted between two and nine times. This rearrangement joins TRBV6-4 to TRBJ2-6, with TRBD2 as a possible D gene (6 bases). This CDR3 spans 16 amino acids. The V end lost 0 bases, the J end lost 0 bases, and 6 bases lay between the germline ends. Germline CDR1 MRHNA, CDR2 SNTAGT. The CDR3 loop reads CASSDSSGSGANVLTF. The CDR3 DNA sequence: TGTGCCAGCAGTGACTCTAGCGGCTCTGGGGCCAACGTCCTGACTTTC.

This clone has a handful of counts. V and J are TRBV10-2 and TRBJ2-2, with a tentative D call TRBD1 (6 bases). Germline loops: CDR1 WSHSY, CDR2 SAAADI. The CDR3 consists of 14 residues. Trimming removed 5 bases from V and 1 base from J, with 8 bases in between. The CDR3 DNA is TGCGCCAGCAGTTGGACAGTGAACACCGGGGAGCTGTTTTTT. Amino acids: CASSWTVNTGELFF.

This clone has only one observation. The chain is built from TRBV5-1 and TRBJ2-1; TRBD2 is a possible D gene (5 bases). The CDR3 has 14 amino acids. In germline, CDR1 is SGHRS, CDR2 YFSETQ. The V gene lost 4 bases and the J gene lost 4 bases, with 12 bases spanning the gap. CDR3 DNA sequence: TGCGCCAGCAGCACAAGCGGAGCGTACAATGAGCAGTTCTTC. This sequence encodes CASSTSGAYNEQFF.

This chain connects TRBV5-4 to TRBJ2-3; 14 bases are a match to TRBD2. CDR1 is SGHNT, CDR2 YYREEE, per germline (reference sequence). The CDR3 runs to 16 residues. The ends lost 3 bases at V and 4 bases at J; junction bases unmatched: 4. DNA for the CDR3: TGTGCCAGCAGCTCAGGACTAGCGGGAGGTTCAGATACGCAGTATTTT. This sequence encodes CASSSGLAGGSDTQYF.

V is TRBV7-6 and J is TRBJ2-5; 9 bases are shared with TRBD2. CDR1 SGHVS and CDR2 FNYEAQ come from the germline V gene. After removal of 1 base from V and 5 bases from J, the junction contained 8 bases not matched to a gene. The length of the CDR3 is 16 residues. The CDR3 spells CASSLVGTSRSETQYF. The DNA for the CDR3 is TGTGCCAGCAGCTTAGTAGGGACTAGCAGGTCGGAGACCCAGTACTTC.